This T cell receptor (beta chain) was identified in a study of blood T cell repertoires in COVID-19. Study overall: The origin of the acute and convalescent COVID-19 samples was the United States, Italy and Spain. Nucleic acid was either cDNA or gDNA, and it came from T cells, B-cell-depleted T cells, or PBMCs.

Germline CDR1 reads SGHNT; CDR2 reads YYREEE (reference sequence). The CDR3 sequence is 13 residues long. J gave up 2 bases and V 4 bases, and 3 bases lay outside the gene matches. Authors' methods: Amplification with reference gene primers provided the estimates of nucleated cell counts. TCRdb's table, derived via immunoSEQ multiplex PCR, lists solely in-frame clones and lacks some. V, J and clone size are taken as reported in that table, and D and trimming were inferred from the DNA itself. The data hold roughly 85,000 clones, with roughly 85% observed a single time. The chain couples TRBV5-4 to TRBJ2-7; TRBD1 matches at 7 bases. The sample was peripheral blood. The origin of this receptor is a man aged 50 or older with active or convalescent COVID-19. This CDR3 reads CASSTGTAYEQYF. The CDR3 bases are TGTGCCAGCAGCACCGGGACAGCCTACGAGCAGTACTTC.